This T cell receptor beta chain was recovered during a study of preoperative IRX-2 immunotherapy in early breast cancer. Germline CDR1 reads SGHRS; CDR2 reads YFSETQ. CDR3 length: 15 residues. The trim removed 4 bases at V and 2 bases at J, leaving 7 bases unmatched. Sequencing used immunoSEQ multiplex PCR; TCRdb keeps in-frame clones, though not all of them. Here the sample spans roughly 26,000 clones, about 81% being singletons. Treatment defined: preoperative locoregional IRX-2 cytokine immunotherapy. This phase Ib study tested locoregional IRX-2 cytokine immunotherapy given before surgery. Material: lymph node tissue, obtained after IRX-2 immunotherapy. The receptor comes from a human donor with breast cancer. The rearrangement uses TRBV5-1 and TRBJ2-5; 8 bases are a match to TRBD2. The CDR3, as DNA: TGCGCCAGCAGCACTGTAGCGGGAATACAAGAGACCCAGTACTTC. This translates into CASSTVAGIQETQYF.